This T cell receptor beta chain was sequenced during a study of shared clonotypes between healthy human individuals. Genomic DNA of every subset was divided equally among multiple immunoSEQ plates. The authors' processing: ImmunoSEQ sequences covered only the junction and lacked quality scores; filtering therefore differed. The table came from immunoSEQ multiplex PCR; TCRdb's copy has only in-frame clones and leaves some out. V, J and clone size are those of that table, while D and trimming were read from the DNA. The table lists about 2.2 million clones, just over 90% of them singletons. Positive CCR7 selection of CD45RO-negative cells yielded the naive CD8 cells, and terminally differentiated effector memory CD45RA+ cells were excluded. Donors were healthy HIV-negative adults without recent acute infections or vaccinations. With regard to this clone: Antigen unknown.

Between the trimmed V and J ends, which lost 6 bases and 1 base, there was a span of 18 bases. From germline, CDR1 is MNHEY and CDR2 SMNVEV (reference sequence). This CDR3 region has 16 residues. Findings and caveats of the study: Compared with memory subsets, naive subsets generally had larger estimated richness.

The sequencing sample was made of naive CD8+ T cells from PBMCs. The TCR was taken from a man in his late teens or twenties in good health. Some clones in this sample may be carry-over from other donors' samples. The chain uses TRBV27 and TRBJ2-5; D possibly corresponds to TRBD2 (5 bases). The CDR3 protein is CASSPSKGVPQETQYF. The CDR3 nucleotides are TGTGCCAGCAGCCCTAGCAAGGGAGTTCCCCAAGAGACCCAGTACTTC.